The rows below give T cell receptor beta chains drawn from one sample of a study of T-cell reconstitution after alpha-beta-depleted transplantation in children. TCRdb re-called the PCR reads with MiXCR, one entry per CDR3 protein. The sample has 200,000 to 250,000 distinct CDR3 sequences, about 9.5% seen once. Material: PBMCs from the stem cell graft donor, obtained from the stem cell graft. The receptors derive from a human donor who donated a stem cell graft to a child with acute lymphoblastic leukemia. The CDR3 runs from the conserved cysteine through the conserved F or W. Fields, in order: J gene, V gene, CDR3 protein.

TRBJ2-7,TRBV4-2,CASSQDTGGASYEQYF
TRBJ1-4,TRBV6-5,CASSYGRRNEKLFF
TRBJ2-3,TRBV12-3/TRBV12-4,CASSRTSGTDTQYF
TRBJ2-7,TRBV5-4,CASSFGLGANSYEQYF
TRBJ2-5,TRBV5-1,CASSSPWTDQETQYF
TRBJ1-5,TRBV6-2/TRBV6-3,CASSSSHGQGGEYSNQPQHF
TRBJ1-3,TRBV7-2,CASSLVPGQQGNTIYF
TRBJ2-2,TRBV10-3,CARREKNTGELFF
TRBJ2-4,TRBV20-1,CSAQRPGTGNIQYF
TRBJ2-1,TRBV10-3,CAISEEALGNEQFF
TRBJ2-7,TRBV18,CASSPGQGREQYF
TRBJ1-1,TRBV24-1,CATSDRGYTEAFF
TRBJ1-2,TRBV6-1,CASTEGGRDGYTF
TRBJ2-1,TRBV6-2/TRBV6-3,CASRQNFYNEQFF
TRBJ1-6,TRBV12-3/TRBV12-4,CASSLARGTSPLHF
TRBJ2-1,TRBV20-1,CSARGTGDYNEQFF
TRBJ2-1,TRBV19,CASSTEDHLEQFF
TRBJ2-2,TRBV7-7,CASSLRLTGMGAGELFF
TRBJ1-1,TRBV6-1,CASSLDGPQNTEAFF
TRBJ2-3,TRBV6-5,CASSWTSTDTQYF
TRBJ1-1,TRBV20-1,CSVFVGNTEAFF
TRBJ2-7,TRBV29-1,CSAAERDRANYEQYF
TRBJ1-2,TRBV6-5,CASSPSGYGYTF
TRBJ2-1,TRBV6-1,CASRKLAGDYNEQFF
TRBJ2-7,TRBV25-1,CATGRFDEQYF
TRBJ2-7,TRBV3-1,CASSQGPRPNYEQYF
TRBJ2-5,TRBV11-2,CASSRGQGVLIQETQYF
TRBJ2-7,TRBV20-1,CSASRDRQFSYEQYF